This T cell receptor (beta chain) is drawn from a study of blood T cell repertoires in COVID-19. About the study: The United States, Italy and Spain were the sources of the acute and convalescent COVID-19 samples. From T cells, B-cell-depleted T cells, or PBMCs came the material, which was cDNA or gDNA.

How the authors handled the data: It was from reference gene primer amplification that nucleated cell counts were estimated. Generated by immunoSEQ multiplex PCR, the TCRdb table keeps only in-frame clones and is missing some. V and J calls plus clone size are reproduced from that table; the DNA served to infer D and trimming. The sample has 150,000 to 200,000 clones; roughly 87% are singletons. Trimming took 3 bases from V and 3 from J, leaving 21 bases between them. This CDR3 spans 18 amino acids. CDR1 is MGHRA and CDR2 is YSYEKL in the germline V gene. This clone appeared once. The V call is TRBV4-1, the J call TRBJ1-5, with a weak D call TRBD1 (6 bases). Sequenced: peripheral blood. The origin of this receptor is a woman aged 60 to 75 who had recovered from COVID-19. The CDR3 sequence is CASSQTRGAQGPNQPQHF. In DNA form, the CDR3 reads TGCGCCAGCAGCCAGACCAGAGGGGCACAGGGTCCCAATCAGCCCCAGCATTTT.